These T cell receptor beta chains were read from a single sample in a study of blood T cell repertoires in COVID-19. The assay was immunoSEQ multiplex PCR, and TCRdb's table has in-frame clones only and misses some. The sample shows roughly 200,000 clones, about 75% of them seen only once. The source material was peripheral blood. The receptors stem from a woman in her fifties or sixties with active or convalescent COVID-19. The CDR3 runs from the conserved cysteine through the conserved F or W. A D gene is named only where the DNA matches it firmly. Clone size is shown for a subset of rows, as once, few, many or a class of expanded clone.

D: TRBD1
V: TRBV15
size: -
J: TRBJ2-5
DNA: TGTGCCACCAGCCCCGGGACAGGGTCTTTCTTAGGCCAAGAGACCCAGTACTTC
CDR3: CATSPGTGSFLGQETQYF

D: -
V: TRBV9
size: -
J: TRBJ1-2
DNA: TGTGCCAGCACCGACTACAGGGCTGGCTACACCTTC
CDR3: CASTDYRAGYTF

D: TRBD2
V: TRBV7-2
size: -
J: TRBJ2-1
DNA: TGTGCCAGCAGCTTAGTATGGTTAGCGGGGTCCCATGAGCAGTTCTTC
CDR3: CASSLVWLAGSHEQFF

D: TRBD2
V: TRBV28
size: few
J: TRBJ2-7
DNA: TGTGCCAGCAGTTCCCCCGGGGAGCGGGAGTTCGAGCAGTACTTC
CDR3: CASSSPGEREFEQYF

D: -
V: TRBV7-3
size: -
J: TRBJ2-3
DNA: TGTGCCAGCAGCTTAATGGCAGGGGGCACAGATACGCAGTATTTT
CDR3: CASSLMAGGTDTQYF

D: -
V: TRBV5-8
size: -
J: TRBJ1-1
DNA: TGTGCCAGCTCAGGGTGGACTGAAGCTTTCTTT
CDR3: CASSGWTEAFF

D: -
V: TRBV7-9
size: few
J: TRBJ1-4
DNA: TGTGCCAGCAGCTTCGCGGGTGAAAAACTGTTTTTT
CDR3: CASSFAGEKLFF

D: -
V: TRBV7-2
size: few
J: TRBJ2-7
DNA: TGTGCCAGCAGCTTCCCGGGACTCCTCGCCGAGCAGTACTTC
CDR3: CASSFPGLLAEQYF

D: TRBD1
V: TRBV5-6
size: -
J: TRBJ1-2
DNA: TGTGCCAGCAGCTCACTGGGACAGTCCTATGGCTACACCTTC
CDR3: CASSSLGQSYGYTF

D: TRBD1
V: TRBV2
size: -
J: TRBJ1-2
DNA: TGTGCCAGCAGGGGACAGGGGGCTTTATGGGGCTACACCTTC
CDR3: CASRGQGALWGYTF

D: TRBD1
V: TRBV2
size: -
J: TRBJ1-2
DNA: TGTGCCAGCAGTGCGGACAGGGGAAGCTATGGCTACACCTTC
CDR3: CASSADRGSYGYTF

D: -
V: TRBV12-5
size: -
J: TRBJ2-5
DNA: TGTGCTAGTGGTTTTGTTGGGGAGAAAGAGACCCAGTACTTC
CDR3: CASGFVGEKETQYF

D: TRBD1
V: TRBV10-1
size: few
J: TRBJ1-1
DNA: TGCGCCAGCAGTGAGTCTTTAGGGGGACAGCCTTGTGAAGCTTTCTTT
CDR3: CASSESLGGQPCEAFF

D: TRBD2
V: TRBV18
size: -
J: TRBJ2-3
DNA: TGTGCCAGCTCAAGAGCGGGGTCTAGCACAGATACGCAGTATTTT
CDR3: CASSRAGSSTDTQYF

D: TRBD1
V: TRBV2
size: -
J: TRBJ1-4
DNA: TGTGCCAGCAGCGGACAGGGGCGGAATGAAAAACTGTTTTTT
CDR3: CASSGQGRNEKLFF

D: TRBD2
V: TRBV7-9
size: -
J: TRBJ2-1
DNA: TGTGCCAGCAGCCCACGGGGGGGGGTTGACAATGAGCAGTTCTTC
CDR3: CASSPRGGVDNEQFF

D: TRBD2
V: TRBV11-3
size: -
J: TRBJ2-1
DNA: TGTGCCAGCAGCCACTCAATAGCGGGGGGGCTTGTTGAGCAGTTCTTC
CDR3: CASSHSIAGGLVEQFF

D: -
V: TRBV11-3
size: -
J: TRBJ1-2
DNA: TGTGCCAGCAGCTTAGTCGACACGGGGTCGGATGGCTACACCTTC
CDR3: CASSLVDTGSDGYTF

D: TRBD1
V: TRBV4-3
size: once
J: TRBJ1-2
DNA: TGCGCCAGCAGCCAAGACTGGGGACCGGGACAGGGCCTCTATGGCTACACCTTC
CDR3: CASSQDWGPGQGLYGYTF

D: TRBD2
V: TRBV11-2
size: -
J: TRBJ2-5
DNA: TGTGCCAGCAGTCAGGGACTAGCGGCAATGCCCGAGACCCAGTACTTC
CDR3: CASSQGLAAMPETQYF

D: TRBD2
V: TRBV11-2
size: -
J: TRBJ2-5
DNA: TGTGCCAGCAGCTTAAATCCAGCGGGAGGTGTAGAGACCCAGTACTTC
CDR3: CASSLNPAGGVETQYF

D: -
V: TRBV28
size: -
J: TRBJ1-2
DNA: TGTGCCAGCAGTTCACCTACCTCCTACACCTTC
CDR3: CASSSPTSYTF

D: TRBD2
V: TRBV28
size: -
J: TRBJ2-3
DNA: TGTGCCAGCAGTTACCCGGGGGGGGTTAGCACAGATACGCAGTATTTT
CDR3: CASSYPGGVSTDTQYF

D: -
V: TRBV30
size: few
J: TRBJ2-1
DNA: TGTGCCGCCGCCCGGACTCACAATGAGCAGTTCTTC
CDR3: CAAARTHNEQFF

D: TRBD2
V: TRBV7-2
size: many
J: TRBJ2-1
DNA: TGTGCCAGCAACCTGGGACTAGCGTACAATGAGCAGTTCTTC
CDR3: CASNLGLAYNEQFF

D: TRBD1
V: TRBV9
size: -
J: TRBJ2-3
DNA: TGTGCCAGCAGCGCGCGGACAGGGGTTAGCACAGATACGCAGTATTTT
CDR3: CASSARTGVSTDTQYF

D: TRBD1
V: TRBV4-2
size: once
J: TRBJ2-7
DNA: TGTGCCAGCAGCCAAGATCCAATGGACAGGGAGCGGACCTACGAGCAGTACTTC
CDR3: CASSQDPMDRERTYEQYF

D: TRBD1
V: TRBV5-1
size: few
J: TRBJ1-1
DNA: TGCGCCAGCAGCTTGGATTACAGGGGCCGGAACACTGAAGCTTTCTTT
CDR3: CASSLDYRGRNTEAFF

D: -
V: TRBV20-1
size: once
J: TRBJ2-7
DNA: TGCAGTGCCTTCGACAGGATTGGGCAGTACTTC
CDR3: CSAFDRIGQYF

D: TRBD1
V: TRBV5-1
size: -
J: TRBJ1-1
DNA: TGCGCCAGCAGCCCACAGGGGGGCCCTACCGAAGCTTTCTTT
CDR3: CASSPQGGPTEAFF

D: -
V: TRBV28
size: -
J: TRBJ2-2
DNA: TGTGCCAGCAGTTTATTAAATCACGGCGGGGAGATGCTGTTTTTT
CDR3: CASSLLNHGGEMLFF

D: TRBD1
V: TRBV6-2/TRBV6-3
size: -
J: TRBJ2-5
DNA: TGTGCCAGCAGTCATCGGACAGGTGTGTTTGAAGAGACCCAGTACTTC
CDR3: CASSHRTGVFEETQYF

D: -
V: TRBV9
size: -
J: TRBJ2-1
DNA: TGTGCCAGCAGCGTAGGCGGGGATAATGAGCAGTTCTTC
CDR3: CASSVGGDNEQFF

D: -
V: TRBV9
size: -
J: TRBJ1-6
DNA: TGTGCCAGCAGCGTAGGTCTTTCTAATTCACCCCTCCACTTT
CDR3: CASSVGLSNSPLHF

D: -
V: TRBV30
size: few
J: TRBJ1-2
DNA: TGTGCCTGGAGCTCACAGTCAGGGAGCTACACCTTC
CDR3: CAWSSQSGSYTF

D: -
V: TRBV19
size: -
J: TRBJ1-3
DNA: TGTGCCAGCCAACTCAGGGGTTCTGGAAACACCATATATTTT
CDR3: CASQLRGSGNTIYF

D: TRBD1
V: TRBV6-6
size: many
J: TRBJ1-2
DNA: TGTGCCAGCAGTTACTCGGGACAGGGTCGGCATGGCTACACCTTC
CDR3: CASSYSGQGRHGYTF

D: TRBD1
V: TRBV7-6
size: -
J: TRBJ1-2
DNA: TGTGCCAGCAGCTTGGGCCCAACAGGGGTTGCCTATGGCTACACCTTC
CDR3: CASSLGPTGVAYGYTF

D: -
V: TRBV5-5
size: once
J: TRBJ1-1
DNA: TGTGCCAGCAGCCTGAAGACTTGGACAGTTATGAACACTGAAGCTTTCTTT
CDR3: CASSLKTWTVMNTEAFF

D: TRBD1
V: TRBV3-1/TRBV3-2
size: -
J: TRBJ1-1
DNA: TGTGCCAGCAGTGGACAGGGTAGAACTGAAGCTTTCTTT
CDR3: CASSGQGRTEAFF

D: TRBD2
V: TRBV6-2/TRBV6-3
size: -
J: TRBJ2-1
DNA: TGTGCCAGCAGTTACCTGGGACTAGCGGCCTACAATGAGCAGTTCTTC
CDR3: CASSYLGLAAYNEQFF

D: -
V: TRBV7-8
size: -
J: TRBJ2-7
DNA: TGTGCCAGCAGCAGAAGCCTTACCTCCTCCTACGAGCAGTACTTC
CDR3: CASSRSLTSSYEQYF

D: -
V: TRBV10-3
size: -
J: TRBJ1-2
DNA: TGTGCCATCAGTGACGAAGGCAGGGCTAACTATGGCTACACCTTC
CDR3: CAISDEGRANYGYTF

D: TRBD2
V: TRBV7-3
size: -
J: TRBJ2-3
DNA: TGTGCCAGCAGCGCGACTAGCGCCCTATCCACAGATACGCAGTATTTT
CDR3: CASSATSALSTDTQYF

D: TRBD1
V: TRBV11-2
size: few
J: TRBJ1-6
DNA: TGTGCCAGCAGCCGCAGGGGGCAGGGGGCAGGTAATTCACCCCTCCACTTT
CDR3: CASSRRGQGAGNSPLHF

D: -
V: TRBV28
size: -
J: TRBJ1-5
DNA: TGTGCCAGCAGCCCGGGGGGCGGGGGCAATCAGCCCCAGCATTTT
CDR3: CASSPGGGGNQPQHF

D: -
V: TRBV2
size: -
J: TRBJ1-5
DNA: TGTGCCAGCAGTGAAGCAGGGGGCAATCAGCCCCAGCATTTT
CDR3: CASSEAGGNQPQHF

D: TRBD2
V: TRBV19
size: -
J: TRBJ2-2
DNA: TGTGCCAGTAGTGCAGGACTAGCGGGAGGCCCCCAGCCCGGGGAGCTGTTTTTT
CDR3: CASSAGLAGGPQPGELFF

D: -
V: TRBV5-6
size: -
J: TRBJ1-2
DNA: TGTGCCAGCAGCTTGACCCCTAGCGGGTCGTACTATGGCTACACCTTC
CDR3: CASSLTPSGSYYGYTF

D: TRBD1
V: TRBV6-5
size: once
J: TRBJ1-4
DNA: TGTGCCACTCCCGAGGGGGCGGTGGATGAAAAACTGTTTTTT
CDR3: CATPEGAVDEKLFF

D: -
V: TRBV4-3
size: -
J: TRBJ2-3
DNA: TGCGCCAGCAGCCAAGATACCCGGGGAGTAAGCACAGATACGCAGTATTTT
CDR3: CASSQDTRGVSTDTQYF

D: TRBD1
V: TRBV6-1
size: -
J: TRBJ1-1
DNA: TGTGCCAGCAGTGGTCGACAGGGGGCGCGGGGAACTGAAGCTTTCTTT
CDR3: CASSGRQGARGTEAFF

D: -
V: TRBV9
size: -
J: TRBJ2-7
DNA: TGTGCCAGCAGCGTAGGACAGACGGGCTCCTACGAGCAGTACTTC
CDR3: CASSVGQTGSYEQYF

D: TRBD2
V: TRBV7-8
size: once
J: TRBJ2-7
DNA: TGTGCCAGCAGCATAAGGACTAGCGGGGATTACGAGCAGTACTTC
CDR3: CASSIRTSGDYEQYF

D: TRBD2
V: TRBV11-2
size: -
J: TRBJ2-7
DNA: TGTGCCAGCAGCTTGAGACTAGCGGGCAGTTCCTACGAGCAGTACTTC
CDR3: CASSLRLAGSSYEQYF

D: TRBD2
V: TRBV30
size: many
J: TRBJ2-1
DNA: TGTCGAGCGGGTGCGGGGGGGCCCCACAATGAGCAGTTCTTC
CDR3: CRAGAGGPHNEQFF

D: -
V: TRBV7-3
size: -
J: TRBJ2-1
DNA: TGTGCCAGCAGCAAAATGGGGAGTCAGAGTGAGCAGTTCTTC
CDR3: CASSKMGSQSEQFF

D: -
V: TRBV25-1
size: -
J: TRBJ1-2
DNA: TGTGCCAGCAGTGGCGAAAACTATGGCTACACCTTC
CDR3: CASSGENYGYTF